One and the same sample provided the 3 T cell receptor beta chains below, sequenced in a study of blood T cell repertoires in COVID-19 (dated by TCRdb to the early 2020s). Libraries were made using the immunoSEQ multiplex PCR assay. TCRdb holds this immuneACCESS table with in-frame rearrangements only. Some clones are missing; in checked studies, unresolved V genes explain under half, and the rest has no known cause. In all, the sample holds about 97,000 clones, and roughly 84% of those were seen once. The ten top clones hold 4% to 5.5% of the sample. The sequenced sample consisted of peripheral blood. These receptors were obtained from a human donor in a cohort sampled during active COVID-19.

This clone has more than one count but fewer than ten. The CDR3 region is CASTLERGTGPYEQYF. The DNA of the CDR3 is TGTGCCAGCACCCTTGAGAGAGGGACAGGACCCTACGAGCAGTACTTC. V is TRBV7-6 and J is TRBJ2-7; 8 bases are a match to TRBD1. The CDR3 length is 16 residues. Looked up from germline, CDR1 is SGHVS and CDR2 is FNYEAQ. J lost 2 bases, V lost 7 bases, and 13 bases had no gene match.

The chain is built from TRBV4-2 and TRBJ2-7; 7 bases match TRBD1. This CDR3 is 14 amino acids long. CDR1 is LGHNA, CDR2 YNFKEQ, per germline. V shed 4 bases, J shed 2 bases, and the junction held 5 bases outside the gene matches. The CDR3 loop reads CASSPRQGAYEQYF. The CDR3 nucleotides read TGTGCCAGCAGCCCACGACAGGGAGCCTACGAGCAGTACTTC.

The chain recombines TRBV5-5 with TRBJ2-1; the match to TRBD1 covers 9 bases. The CDR3 covers 15 residues. V lost 2 bases and J lost 6; bases outside the gene matches: 6. CDR1 and CDR2 (germline): SGHKS, YYEKEE (reference sequence). CDR3 sequence: CASSFTGGGGNEQFF. For the CDR3, the DNA is TGTGCCAGCAGCTTTACAGGGGGCGGGGGCAATGAGCAGTTCTTC.